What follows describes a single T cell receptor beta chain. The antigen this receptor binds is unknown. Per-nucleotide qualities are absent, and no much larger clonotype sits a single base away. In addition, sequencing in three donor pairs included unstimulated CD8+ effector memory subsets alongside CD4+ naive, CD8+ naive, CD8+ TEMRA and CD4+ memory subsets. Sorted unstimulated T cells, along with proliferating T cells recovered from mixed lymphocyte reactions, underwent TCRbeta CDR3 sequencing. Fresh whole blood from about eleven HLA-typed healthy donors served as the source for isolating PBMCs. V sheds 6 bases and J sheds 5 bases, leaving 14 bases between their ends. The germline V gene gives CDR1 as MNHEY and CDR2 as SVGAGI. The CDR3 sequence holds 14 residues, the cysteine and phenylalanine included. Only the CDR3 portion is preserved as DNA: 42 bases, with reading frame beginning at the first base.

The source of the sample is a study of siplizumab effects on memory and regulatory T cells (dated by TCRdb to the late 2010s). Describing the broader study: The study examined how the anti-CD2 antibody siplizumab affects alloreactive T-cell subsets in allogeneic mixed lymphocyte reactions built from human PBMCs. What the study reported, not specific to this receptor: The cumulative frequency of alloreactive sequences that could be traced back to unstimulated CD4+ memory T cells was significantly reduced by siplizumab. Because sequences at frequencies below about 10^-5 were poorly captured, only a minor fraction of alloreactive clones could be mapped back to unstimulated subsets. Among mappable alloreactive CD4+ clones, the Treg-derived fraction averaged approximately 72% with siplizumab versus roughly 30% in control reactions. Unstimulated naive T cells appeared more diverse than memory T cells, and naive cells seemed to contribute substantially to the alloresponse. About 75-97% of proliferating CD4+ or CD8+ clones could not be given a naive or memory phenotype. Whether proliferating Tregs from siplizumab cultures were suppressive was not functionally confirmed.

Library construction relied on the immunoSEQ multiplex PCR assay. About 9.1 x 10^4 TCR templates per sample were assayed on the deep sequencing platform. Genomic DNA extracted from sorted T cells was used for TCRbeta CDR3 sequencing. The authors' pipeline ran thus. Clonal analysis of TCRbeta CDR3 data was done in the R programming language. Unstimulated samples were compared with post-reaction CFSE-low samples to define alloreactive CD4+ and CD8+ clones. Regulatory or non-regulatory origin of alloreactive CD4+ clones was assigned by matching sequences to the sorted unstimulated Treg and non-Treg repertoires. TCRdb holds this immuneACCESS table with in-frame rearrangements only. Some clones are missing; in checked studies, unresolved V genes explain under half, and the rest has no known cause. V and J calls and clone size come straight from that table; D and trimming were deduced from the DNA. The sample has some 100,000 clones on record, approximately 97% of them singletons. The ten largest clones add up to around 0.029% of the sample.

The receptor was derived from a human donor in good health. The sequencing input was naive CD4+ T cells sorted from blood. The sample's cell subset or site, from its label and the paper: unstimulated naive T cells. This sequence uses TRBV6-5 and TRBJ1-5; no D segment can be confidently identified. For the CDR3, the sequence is CASRDLLPYQPQHF. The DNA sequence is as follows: TGTGCCAGCAGAGACCTTCTACCTTATCAGCCCCAGCATTTT.